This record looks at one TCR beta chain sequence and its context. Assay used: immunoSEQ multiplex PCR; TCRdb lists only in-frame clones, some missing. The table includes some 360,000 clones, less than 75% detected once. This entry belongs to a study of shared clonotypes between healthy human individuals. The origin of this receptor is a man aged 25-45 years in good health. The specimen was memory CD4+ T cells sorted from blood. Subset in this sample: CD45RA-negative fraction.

CDR3: CASSLVSGDTEAFF. The CDR3 nucleotides read TGTGCCAGCAGCTTAGTCTCCGGGGACACTGAAGCTTTCTTT. The chain is built from TRBV7-6 and TRBJ1-1; D uncertain. CDR1 and CDR2 (germline): SGHVS, FNYEAQ. The CDR3 consists of 14 residues. Deletions cut 1 base from V and 3 bases from J, with 9 bases between.